This TCR beta chain was recovered during a study of sequential checkpoint blockade in melanoma. On the study more broadly: About two dozen patients had tumor biopsies before treatment and at week 13.

Findings of the study overall: In arm A, pretreatment tumor clonality was associated with response.

The table came from immunoSEQ multiplex PCR; TCRdb's copy has only in-frame clones and leaves some out. The top ten clones hold approximately 10% of a sample with about 5,100 clones, about 32% of them seen once. Treatment meaning: randomized to nivolumab then ipilimumab (arm A) or the reverse (arm B). Patients had received no earlier DNA-damaging chemotherapy. Trimming took off 0 bases at V and 2 bases at J, with 16 bases between the two ends. Germline CDR1 reads ENHRY; CDR2 reads SYGVKD. The CDR3 loop spans 17 amino acids. By share of the sample, this clone is medium-sized. Its antigen is not identified.

Sequences were derived from tumor tissue (inferred from file names), sampled from a patient given nivolumab and ipilimumab in sequence. V usage is TRBV10-3 and J usage is TRBJ1-1, with D possibly matching TRBD1 (6 bases). The TCR originated in a human donor with melanoma. The CDR3 DNA is TGTGCCATCAGTGAGTCAAGGGGGAAGGAGGGAAACACTGAAGCTTTCTTT. This translates into CAISESRGKEGNTEAFF.